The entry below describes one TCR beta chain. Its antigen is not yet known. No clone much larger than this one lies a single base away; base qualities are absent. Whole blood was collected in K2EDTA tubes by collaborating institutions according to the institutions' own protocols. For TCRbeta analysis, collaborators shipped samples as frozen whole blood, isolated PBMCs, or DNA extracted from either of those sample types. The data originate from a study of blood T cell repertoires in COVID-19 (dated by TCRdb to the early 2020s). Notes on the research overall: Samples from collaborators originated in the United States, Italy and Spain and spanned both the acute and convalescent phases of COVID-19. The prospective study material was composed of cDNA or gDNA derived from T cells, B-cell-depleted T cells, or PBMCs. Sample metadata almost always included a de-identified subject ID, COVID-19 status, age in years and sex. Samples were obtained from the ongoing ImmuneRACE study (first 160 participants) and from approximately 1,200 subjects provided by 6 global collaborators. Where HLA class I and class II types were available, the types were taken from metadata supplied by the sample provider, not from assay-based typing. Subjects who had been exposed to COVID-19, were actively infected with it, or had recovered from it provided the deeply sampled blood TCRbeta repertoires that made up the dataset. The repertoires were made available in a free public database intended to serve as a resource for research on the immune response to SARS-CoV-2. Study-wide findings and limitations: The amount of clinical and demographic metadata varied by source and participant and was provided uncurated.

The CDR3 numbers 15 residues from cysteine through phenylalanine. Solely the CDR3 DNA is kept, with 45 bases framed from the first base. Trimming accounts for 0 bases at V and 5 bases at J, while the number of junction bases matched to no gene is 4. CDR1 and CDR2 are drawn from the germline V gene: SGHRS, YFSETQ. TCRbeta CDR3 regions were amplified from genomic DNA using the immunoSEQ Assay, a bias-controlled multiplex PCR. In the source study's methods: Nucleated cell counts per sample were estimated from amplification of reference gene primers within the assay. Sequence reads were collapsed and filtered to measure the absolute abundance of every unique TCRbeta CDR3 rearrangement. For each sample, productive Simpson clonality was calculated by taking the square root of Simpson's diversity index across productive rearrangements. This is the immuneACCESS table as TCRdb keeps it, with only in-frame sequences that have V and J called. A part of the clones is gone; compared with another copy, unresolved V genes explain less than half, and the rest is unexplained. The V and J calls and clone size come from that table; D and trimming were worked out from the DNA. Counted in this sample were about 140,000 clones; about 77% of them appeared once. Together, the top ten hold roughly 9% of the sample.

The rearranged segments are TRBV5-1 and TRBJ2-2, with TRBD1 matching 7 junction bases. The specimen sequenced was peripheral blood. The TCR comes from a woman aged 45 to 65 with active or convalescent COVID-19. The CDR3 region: CASSLGVTGTGELFF. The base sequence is TGCGCCAGCAGCTTGGGTGTGACAGGGACCGGGGAGCTGTTTTTT.